The present TCR beta chain was sequenced within a study of shared clonotypes between healthy human individuals. Findings and limits, study-wide: What naive subsets generally showed was a larger estimated richness than memory subsets showed.

Trimming pared 2 bases from V and 2 bases from J, leaving 10 bases between. The CDR3 has 15 residues. Per germline, CDR1 MNHEY and CDR2 SMNVEV (reference sequence). This clone came up once. Its specificity is unknown. Naive CD8 isolation took CD45RO-negative cells positively selected for CCR7 and excluded terminally differentiated effector memory CD45RA+ cells. Sequencing used immunoSEQ multiplex PCR; TCRdb keeps in-frame clones, though not all of them. The repertoire holds almost 700,000 clones, with approximately 90% as singletons. The J gene is TRBJ1-5, the V gene TRBV27; D is possibly TRBD1 (5 bases). This receptor was identified in a man aged 25-40 years in good health. The sample consisted of naive CD8+ T cells sorted from blood. This CDR3 is CASSLQGYGNQPQHF. Written as DNA, the CDR3 is TGTGCCAGCAGTTTACAGGGATACGGCAATCAGCCCCAGCATTTT.